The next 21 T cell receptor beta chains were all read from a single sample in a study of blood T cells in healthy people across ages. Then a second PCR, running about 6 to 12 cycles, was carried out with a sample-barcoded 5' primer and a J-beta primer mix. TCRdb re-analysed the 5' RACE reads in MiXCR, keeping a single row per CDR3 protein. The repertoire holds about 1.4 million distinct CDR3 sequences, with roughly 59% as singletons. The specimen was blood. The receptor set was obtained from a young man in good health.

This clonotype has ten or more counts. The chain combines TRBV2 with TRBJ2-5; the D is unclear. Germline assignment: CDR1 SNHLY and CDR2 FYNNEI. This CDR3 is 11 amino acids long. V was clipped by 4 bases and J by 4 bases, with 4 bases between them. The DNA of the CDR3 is TGTGCCAGCAGTGGCAGAGAGACCCAGTACTTC. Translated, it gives CASSGRETQYF. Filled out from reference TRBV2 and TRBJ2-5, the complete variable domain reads EPEVTQTPSHQVTQMGQEVILRCVPISNHLYFYWYRQILGQKVEFLVSFYNNEISEKSEIFDDQFSVERPDGSNFTLKIRSTKLEDSAMYFCASSGRETQYFGPGTRLLVL.

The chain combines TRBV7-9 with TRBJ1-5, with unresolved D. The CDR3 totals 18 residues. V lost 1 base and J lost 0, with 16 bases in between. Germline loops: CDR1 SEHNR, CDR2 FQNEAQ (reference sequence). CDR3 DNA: TGTGCCAGCAGCTTAGGGTTCCGGACGGGTGATAGCAATCAGCCCCAGCATTTT. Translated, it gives CASSLGFRTGDSNQPQHF.

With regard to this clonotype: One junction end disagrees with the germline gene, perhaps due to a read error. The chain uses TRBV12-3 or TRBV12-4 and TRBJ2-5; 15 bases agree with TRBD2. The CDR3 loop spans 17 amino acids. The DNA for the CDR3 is TGTGCCAGTAGTTTATGGGGACTAGCGGGGGGACAAGAGACCCAGTACTTC. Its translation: CASSLWGLAGGQETQYF.

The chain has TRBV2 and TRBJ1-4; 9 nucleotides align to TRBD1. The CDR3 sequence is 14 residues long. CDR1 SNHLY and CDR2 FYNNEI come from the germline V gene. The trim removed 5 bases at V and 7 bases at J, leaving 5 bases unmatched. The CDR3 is CASSTGTGFEKLFF. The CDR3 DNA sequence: TGTGCCAGCAGTACCGGGACAGGGTTTGAAAAACTGTTTTTT.

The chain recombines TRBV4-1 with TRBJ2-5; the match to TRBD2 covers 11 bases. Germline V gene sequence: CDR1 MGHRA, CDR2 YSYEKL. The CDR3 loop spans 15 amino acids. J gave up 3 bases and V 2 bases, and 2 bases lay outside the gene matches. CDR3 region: CASSQQLAGEETQYF. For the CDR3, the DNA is TGCGCCAGCAGCCAACAACTAGCGGGAGAAGAGACCCAGTACTTC.

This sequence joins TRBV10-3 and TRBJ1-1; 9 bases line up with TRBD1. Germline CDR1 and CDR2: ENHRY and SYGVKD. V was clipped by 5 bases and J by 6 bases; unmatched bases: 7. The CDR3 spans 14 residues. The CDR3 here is CAISPPGQGAEAFF. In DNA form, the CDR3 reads TGTGCCATCAGTCCTCCGGGACAGGGAGCTGAAGCTTTCTTT.

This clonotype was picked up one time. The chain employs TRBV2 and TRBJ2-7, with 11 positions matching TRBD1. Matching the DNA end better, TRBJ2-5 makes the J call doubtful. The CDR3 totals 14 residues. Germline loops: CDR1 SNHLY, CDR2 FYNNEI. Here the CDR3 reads CASQDRGPTETQYF. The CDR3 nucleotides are TGTGCCAGCCAGGACAGGGGGCCTACAGAGACCCAGTACTTC.

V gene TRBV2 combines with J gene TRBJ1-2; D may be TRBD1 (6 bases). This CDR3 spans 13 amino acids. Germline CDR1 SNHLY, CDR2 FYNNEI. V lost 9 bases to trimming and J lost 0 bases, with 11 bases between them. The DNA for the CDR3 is TGTGCCAGGGACAGTTCAGCTAACTATGGCTACACCTTC. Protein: CARDSSANYGYTF.

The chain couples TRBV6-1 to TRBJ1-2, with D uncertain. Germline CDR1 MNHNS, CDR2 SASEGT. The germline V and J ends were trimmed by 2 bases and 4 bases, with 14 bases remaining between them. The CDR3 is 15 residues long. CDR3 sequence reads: CASSEPGQISYGYTF. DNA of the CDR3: TGTGCCAGCAGTGAACCCGGGCAGATTTCCTATGGCTACACCTTC.

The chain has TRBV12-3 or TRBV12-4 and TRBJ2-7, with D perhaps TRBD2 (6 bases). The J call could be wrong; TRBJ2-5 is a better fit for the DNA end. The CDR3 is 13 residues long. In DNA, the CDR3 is TGTGCCAGCAGGCCGGCGGGGCTAGAGACCCAGTACTTC. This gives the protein CASRPAGLETQYF.

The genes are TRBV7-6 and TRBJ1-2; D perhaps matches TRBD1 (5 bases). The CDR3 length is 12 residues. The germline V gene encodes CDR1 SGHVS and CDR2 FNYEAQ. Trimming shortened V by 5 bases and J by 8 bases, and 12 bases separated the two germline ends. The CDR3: CASSIEGVGYTF. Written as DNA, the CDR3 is TGTGCCAGCAGCATAGAAGGGGTGGGCTACACCTTC.

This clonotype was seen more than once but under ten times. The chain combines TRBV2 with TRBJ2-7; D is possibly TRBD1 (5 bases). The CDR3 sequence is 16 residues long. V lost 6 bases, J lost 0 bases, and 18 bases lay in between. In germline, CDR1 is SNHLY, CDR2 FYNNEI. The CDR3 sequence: CASSAMDTESSYEQYF. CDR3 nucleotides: TGTGCCAGCAGCGCTATGGACACAGAGAGCTCCTACGAGCAGTACTTC.

This chain's CDR3 is CASSQENPQGGYTF. In DNA form, the CDR3 reads TGCGCCAGCAGCCAAGAGAATCCCCAGGGGGGCTACACCTTC. The J gene is TRBJ1-2, the V gene TRBV4-1, with D maybe TRBD1 (6 bases). The CDR3 spans 14 residues. CDR1 and CDR2 from the germline V gene are MGHRA and YSYEKL. The V and J ends lost 0 bases and 8 bases respectively, with 13 bases between them.

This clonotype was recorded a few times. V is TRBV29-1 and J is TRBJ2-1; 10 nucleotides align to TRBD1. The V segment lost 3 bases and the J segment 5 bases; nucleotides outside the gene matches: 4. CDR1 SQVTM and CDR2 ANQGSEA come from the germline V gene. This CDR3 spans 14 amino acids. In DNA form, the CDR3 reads TGCAGCGTTGACCGGGACAGGGGAAACAATGAGCAGTTCTTC. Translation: CSVDRDRGNNEQFF.

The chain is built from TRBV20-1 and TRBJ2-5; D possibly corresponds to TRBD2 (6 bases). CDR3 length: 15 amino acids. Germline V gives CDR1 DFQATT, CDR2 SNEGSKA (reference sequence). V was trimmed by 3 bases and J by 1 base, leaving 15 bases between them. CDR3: CSASAGWRTQETQYF. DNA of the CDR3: TGCAGTGCTAGCGCGGGGTGGCGTACCCAAGAGACCCAGTACTTC.

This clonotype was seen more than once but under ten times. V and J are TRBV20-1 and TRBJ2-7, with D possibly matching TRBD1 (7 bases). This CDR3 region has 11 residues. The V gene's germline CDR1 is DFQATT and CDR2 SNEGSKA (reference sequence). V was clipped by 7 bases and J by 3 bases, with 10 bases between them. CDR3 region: CSGQGGYEQYF. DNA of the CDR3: TGCAGTGGACAGGGAGGCTACGAGCAGTACTTC.

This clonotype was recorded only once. CDR3 coding DNA: TGTGCCATCAGTGTGGGGACAGGGCTCACCGGGGAGCTGTTTTTT. It specifies CAISVGTGLTGELFF. This chain joins TRBV10-3 and TRBJ2-2; 9 nucleotides align to TRBD1. From germline, CDR1 is ENHRY and CDR2 SYGVKD. This CDR3 region has 15 residues. The V gene end was trimmed by 4 bases and the J gene end by 4 bases; junction bases not matched to a gene: 4.

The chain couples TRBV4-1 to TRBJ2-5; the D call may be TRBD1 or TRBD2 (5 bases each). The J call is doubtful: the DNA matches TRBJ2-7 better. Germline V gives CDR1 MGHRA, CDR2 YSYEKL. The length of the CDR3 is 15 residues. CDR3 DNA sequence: TGCGCCAGCAGCCAGGGGAGACAGAATCGGAACGAGCAGTACTTC. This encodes CASSQGRQNRNEQYF.

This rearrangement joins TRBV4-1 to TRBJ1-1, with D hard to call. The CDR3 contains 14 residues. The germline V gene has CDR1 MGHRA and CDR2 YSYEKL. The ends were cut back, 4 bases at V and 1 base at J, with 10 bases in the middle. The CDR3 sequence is CASSPLGKNTEAFF. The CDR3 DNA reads TGCGCCAGCAGCCCCCTCGGGAAGAACACTGAAGCTTTCTTT.

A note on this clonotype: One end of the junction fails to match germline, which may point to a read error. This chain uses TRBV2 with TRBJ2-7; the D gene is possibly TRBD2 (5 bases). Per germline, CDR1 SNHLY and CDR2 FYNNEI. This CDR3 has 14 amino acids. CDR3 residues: CAGSAQRTLYEQYF. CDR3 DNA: TGTGCCGGCAGTGCCCAGCGGACTCTCTACGAGCAGTACTTC.

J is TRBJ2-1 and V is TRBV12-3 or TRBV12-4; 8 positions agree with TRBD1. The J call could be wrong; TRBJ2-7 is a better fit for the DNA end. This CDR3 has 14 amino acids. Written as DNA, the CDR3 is TGTGCCAGCAGTTACACAGGACAGGGCTACGAGCAGTACTTC. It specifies CASSYTGQGYEQYF.